A single sample is the source of the 21 T cell receptor beta chains below, sequenced in a study of T cells in narcolepsy (dated 2018 in TCRdb). To prepare the library, the immunoSEQ multiplex PCR assay was applied. Drawn from immuneACCESS, this table holds only the in-frame rearrangements with V and J called that TCRdb kept. Clones are partly lost; checked studies trace under half to an unresolved V gene and leave the rest unexplained. The sample data list some 30,000 clones, and about 85% of these were observed just once. Together, the top ten hold 0.9% to 1.2% of the sample. Specimen: CD45RA- memory CD4+ T cells from PBMCs. The cell subset or site label here, explained by the study, means: memory T cells sorted ex vivo from peripheral blood. The source is a human donor with narcolepsy.

V and J are TRBV9 and TRBJ2-7; D possibly corresponds to TRBD2 (7 bases). This CDR3 is built from 15 residues. V lost 4 bases and J 0 bases, leaving 14 bases between the germline ends. Germline CDR1 is SGDLS and CDR2 is YYNGEE. CDR3 nucleotides: TGTGCCAGCAGCATACGGGGGGCCCCCTCCTACGAGCAGTACTTC. This encodes CASSIRGAPSYEQYF.

This chain links TRBV7-9 with TRBJ2-7, with 7 bases that match TRBD2. J gave up 1 base and V 5 bases, and 11 bases lay outside the gene matches. This CDR3 spans 16 amino acids. In germline, CDR1 is SEHNR, CDR2 FQNEAQ (reference sequence). CDR3 protein: CASSPRNQGGSYEQYF. The CDR3, as DNA: TGTGCCAGCAGCCCTAGAAATCAGGGAGGGTCCTACGAGCAGTACTTC.

The chain combines TRBV7-8 with TRBJ1-2; D is possibly TRBD1 (5 bases). The CDR3 runs to 14 residues. V shed 3 bases and J shed 3 bases, with 11 bases lying between them. Germline V lookup: CDR1 SGHVS, CDR2 FQNEAQ. The CDR3 spells CASSFQLGDYGYTF. As DNA, the CDR3 is TGTGCCAGCAGCTTCCAGTTAGGGGACTATGGCTACACCTTC.

V usage is TRBV20-1 and J usage is TRBJ1-4, with D hard to call. Germline loops: CDR1 DFQATT, CDR2 SNEGSKA (reference sequence). This CDR3 has 11 residues. Trimming pared 5 bases from V and 4 bases from J, leaving 5 bases between. The CDR3 loop reads CSASLNEKLFF. The CDR3, as DNA: TGCAGTGCTTCCCTTAATGAAAAACTGTTTTTT.

This chain joins TRBV7-3 and TRBJ2-1; D not certain. Per the germline V gene, CDR1 is SGHTA and CDR2 is FQGTGA. The CDR3 runs to 15 residues. V was shortened by 7 bases and J by 7 bases, with 20 bases between the two germline ends. Here the CDR3 DNA reads TGTGCCAGCACCAAGGTGGCCGGCATCGGGAATGAGCAGTTCTTC. This translates into CASTKVAGIGNEQFF.

The genes are TRBV6-4 and TRBJ2-2, with D perhaps TRBD2 (6 bases). Germline V CDR1 and CDR2: MRHNA, SNTAGT. Trimming cost V 11 bases and J 5 bases, with 18 bases left between them. The CDR3 length is 14 residues. CDR3 bases: TGTGCCGCCGGGGACTCCCCCGGGACCGGGGAGCTGTTTTTT. It translates to CAAGDSPGTGELFF.

This chain links TRBV9 with TRBJ2-3; 11 nucleotides match TRBD2. Germline V gives CDR1 SGDLS, CDR2 YYNGEE. V trimming: 3 bases; J trimming: 6 bases; junction bases outside the gene matches: 6. The CDR3 is 15 residues long. CDR3 nucleotides: TGTGCCAGCAGCGCAACACTAGCGGGGGCCGATACGCAGTATTTT. Its translation is CASSATLAGADTQYF.

CDR3 nucleotide sequence: TGCAGCGTTGAAAACGCGACGAAAGTCTACAATGAGCAGTTCTTC. As protein: CSVENATKVYNEQFF. The gene calls are TRBV29-1 and TRBJ2-1, with D unresolved. The V end was cut by 2 bases, the J end by 3 bases, with 14 bases between. From germline, CDR1 is SQVTM and CDR2 ANQGSEA. This CDR3 has 15 residues.

This clone was seen once. The rearrangement links TRBV25-1 to TRBJ2-7, with 8 nucleotides matching TRBD2. Germline CDR1 reads MGHDK; CDR2 reads SYGVNS. The CDR3 contains 15 residues. V dropped 6 bases and J dropped 2; count of bases not matched to a gene: 9. CDR3 DNA: TGTGCCAGCAGGGTTGCTAGCGGGCGAACCTACGAGCAGTACTTC. Protein: CASRVASGRTYEQYF.

The chain joins TRBV5-4 to TRBJ2-7; 7 bases align to TRBD2. J was trimmed by 0 bases and V by 10 bases; bases with no gene match: 10. This CDR3 comprises 14 residues. Germline V gene lookup returns CDR1 SGHNT and CDR2 YYREEE (reference sequence). The CDR3 spells CALGGGGSSYEQYF. DNA of the CDR3: TGTGCCCTGGGGGGTGGCGGGAGCTCCTACGAGCAGTACTTC.

V is TRBV28 and J is TRBJ2-1; D may be TRBD1 or TRBD2 (7 bases each). Germline values: CDR1 MDHEN, CDR2 SYDVKM. The CDR3 has 16 residues. V was trimmed by 4 bases and J by 3 bases, leaving 16 bases between them. The CDR3 loop reads CASSSHAGGDYNEQFF. The CDR3 nucleotides are TGTGCCAGCAGTTCCCATGCAGGGGGGGACTACAATGAGCAGTTCTTC.

The chain couples TRBV19 to TRBJ2-3; unclear D gene. V was cut by 7 bases and J by 2 bases, with 13 bases left in between. Germline loops: CDR1 LNHDA, CDR2 SQIVND (reference sequence). The CDR3 runs to 14 residues. CDR3 residues: CASTSLGPTDTQYF. CDR3 in DNA: TGTGCCAGTACCTCGTTAGGCCCCACAGATACGCAGTATTTT.

The chain uses TRBV6-1 and TRBJ1-3, with D uncertain. CDR3 length: 20 amino acids. Germline CDR1 reads MNHNS; CDR2 reads SASEGT. V lost 1 base to trimming and J lost 0 bases, with 22 bases between them. CDR3 in DNA: TGTGCCAGCAGTGAAGGTCTCTACGGGGTCGGACGTAACTCTGGAAACACCATATATTTT. Translation: CASSEGLYGVGRNSGNTIYF.

This clone was found once. The chain carries TRBV28 and TRBJ2-7, with 7 bases fitting TRBD2. The trim removed 4 bases at V and 1 base at J, leaving 10 bases unmatched. From germline, CDR1 is MDHEN and CDR2 SYDVKM. This CDR3 spans 16 amino acids. This CDR3 is CASSSSAGVGSYEQYF. CDR3 sequence (DNA): TGTGCCAGCAGTTCCTCGGCGGGAGTAGGTTCCTACGAGCAGTACTTC.

The chain has TRBV7-2 and TRBJ1-1, with D possibly being TRBD1 (5 bases). The germline V gene encodes CDR1 SGHTA and CDR2 FQGNSA. The V end was cut by 0 bases, the J end by 2 bases, with 16 bases between. The CDR3 is 17 amino acids. Written as DNA, the CDR3 is TGTGCCAGCAGCTTAGCGCTCTTTTCGGGGGGTAACACTGAAGCTTTCTTT. Its translation: CASSLALFSGGNTEAFF.

This chain links TRBV4-1 with TRBJ2-1; 10 positions agree with TRBD1. CDR1 is MGHRA, CDR2 YSYEKL, per germline. The CDR3 loop spans 16 amino acids. Losses at the gene ends were 4 bases for V and 6 bases for J; bases not matched to a gene: 9. The CDR3 DNA sequence: TGCGCCAGCAGCCGCTATCCGGGACAGGGGTCCAATGAGCAGTTCTTC. Translating gives CASSRYPGQGSNEQFF.

CDR3 nucleotide sequence: TGTGCCAGTGGACGGACGCTGAACACTGAAGCTTTCTTT. This encodes CASGRTLNTEAFF. The chain combines TRBV9 with TRBJ1-1, with D hard to call. Germline V CDR1 and CDR2: SGDLS, YYNGEE. Trimming pared 8 bases from V and 0 bases from J, leaving 11 bases between. This CDR3 is 13 amino acids long.

The chain has TRBV27 and TRBJ2-3, with a weak D call TRBD1 (6 bases). The CDR3 length is 15 residues. The V gene's germline CDR1 is MNHEY and CDR2 SMNVEV (reference sequence). With 5 bases removed from V and 4 bases from J, the gap between germline ends came to 16 bases. The CDR3 DNA reads as TGTGCCAGCAGTCAACACAGGGTCAGGTCAGATACGCAGTATTTT. It yields the protein CASSQHRVRSDTQYF.

In the case of this clone: Other DNA sequences of this sample code for an identical CDR3. The rearrangement joins TRBV30 to TRBJ1-3; D unclear. Germline V gene sequence: CDR1 GTSNPN, CDR2 SVGIG (reference sequence). The CDR3 is made up of 13 amino acids. The ends were cut back, 1 base at V and 1 base at J, with 5 bases in the middle. In DNA, the CDR3 is TGTGCCTGGAGTGCCGGGTCTGGAAACACCATATATTTT. It specifies CAWSAGSGNTIYF.

This sequence joins TRBV7-2 and TRBJ2-7; D gene uncertain. This CDR3 has 16 residues. Germline V lookup: CDR1 SGHTA, CDR2 FQGNSA. V was cut by 0 bases and J by 4 bases, with 16 bases left in between. The CDR3 loop reads CASSLAATGASYEQYF. CDR3 in DNA: TGTGCCAGCAGCTTAGCGGCTACGGGTGCGTCGTACGAGCAGTACTTC.

This clone was counted between two and nine times. V usage is TRBV27 and J usage is TRBJ1-1, with D perhaps TRBD1 (5 bases). Germline V gene sequence: CDR1 MNHEY, CDR2 SMNVEV (reference sequence). V was clipped by 2 bases and J by 3 bases, with 7 bases between them. The length of the CDR3 is 13 residues. CDR3 sequence reads: CASSLRGDTEAFF. The CDR3 DNA sequence: TGTGCCAGCAGTTTACGGGGGGACACTGAAGCTTTCTTT.